These 4 T cell receptor beta chains were sequenced from one sample in a study of T-cell reconstitution after alpha-beta-depleted transplantation in children. The library targeted TCRbeta and was prepared with unique molecular identifiers. Each CDR3 protein is one row after TCRdb ran MiXCR on the PCR reads. The sample has fewer than 150,000 distinct CDR3 sequences, 9.7% seen once. The sample consisted of PBMCs, mostly from graft donor cells, taken 180 days after TCRalphabeta/CD19-depleted stem cell transplant. These receptors were collected from a girl under three years old who had a stem cell transplant for combined immunodeficiency, so the T cells may come from the graft donor.

The rearrangement links TRBV11-2 to TRBJ2-2, with D possibly TRBD2 on 6 matching bases. Germline CDR1 and CDR2: SGHAT and FQNNGV. V was cut by 1 base and J by 1 base, with 16 bases left in between. The CDR3 sequence is 18 residues long. CDR3: CASSLGPRLAQNTGELFF. DNA of the CDR3: TGTGCCAGCAGCTTAGGCCCACGGCTAGCGCAGAACACCGGGGAGCTGTTTTTT.

This chain uses TRBV4-1 with TRBJ2-7; possibly TRBD2 for D (6 bases). The length of the CDR3 is 14 residues. The V gene's germline CDR1 is MGHRA and CDR2 YSYEKL. V was clipped by 4 bases and J by 2 bases, with 12 bases between them. CDR3 residues: CASSPVTGAYEQYF. The CDR3 DNA follows: TGCGCCAGCAGCCCCGTCACGGGAGCCTACGAGCAGTACTTC.

This clonotype occurred many times. The chain is built from TRBV3-1 and TRBJ2-7, with TRBD1 matching over 8 bases. J gave up 0 bases and V 4 bases, and 2 bases lay outside the gene matches. The length of the CDR3 is 14 residues. Per the germline V gene, CDR1 is LGHDT and CDR2 is YNNKEL (reference sequence). This CDR3 reads CASSRDRFSYEQYF. The CDR3 nucleotides read TGTGCCAGCAGCCGGGACAGGTTCTCCTACGAGCAGTACTTC.

V and J are TRBV7-9 and TRBJ2-3; the D is unclear. Germline V gene data show CDR1 as SEHNR and CDR2 as FQNEAQ (reference sequence). This CDR3 is 15 amino acids long. The V gene lost 2 bases and the J gene lost 4 bases, with 13 bases spanning the gap. DNA of the CDR3: TGTGCCAGCAGCTTAACTCTAGGGATCTCAGATACGCAGTATTTT. It encodes CASSLTLGISDTQYF.